This T cell receptor (beta chain) was sequenced in a study of tumor-infiltrating lymphocytes in primary liver carcinoma. The researchers obtained blood RNA from unsorted whole blood and also extracted germline DNA. The V and J ends lost 2 bases and 1 base respectively, with 11 bases between them. Germline values: CDR1 SGHDT, CDR2 YYEEEE. The CDR3 has 15 amino acids. Concerning this clonotype itself: The antigen is unknown.

TCR beta cDNA was made from 400 to 500 ng total RNA with a constant-region primer. What produced the TCR beta libraries was three nested multiplex PCR rounds using slightly modified ARM-PCR. The study ran its first two PCR rounds for roughly 11 cycles each, using TRBV1-TRBV30 forward primers and a C-beta reverse primer. TCRdb analysed the multiplex PCR reads with MiXCR anew, one entry per CDR3 protein. The sample consists of around 210,000 distinct CDR3 sequences, roughly two thirds of them appearing once. Study conclusions and caveats: Tumors had a significantly higher top-250-clone fraction than blood (p = 0.039).

This TCR derives from an older woman with primary liver carcinoma and hepatitis B virus infection. Sequencing was done on a sample of peripheral blood. The rearrangement uses TRBV5-6 and TRBJ2-3; D uncertain. The CDR3 DNA follows: TGTGCCAGCAGCTTCTTTGGCGGTCGCACAGATACGCAGTATTTT. It is translated as CASSFFGGRTDTQYF.